Below are 18 T cell receptor beta chains sequenced from a single sample in a study of blood T cells in healthy people across ages (dated by TCRdb to the mid-2010s). Libraries came from 5' RACE. The sample was run on an Illumina HiSeq 2500. A second PCR of about 6 to 11 cycles was performed with a sample-barcoded 5' primer and a J-beta primer mix. The raw public data were reprocessed by TCRdb itself: fastp quality trimming at Q25, MiXCR clonotype calling, in-frame beta chains only. Under each unique CDR3 protein, matching rows form one entry showing the most common genes and DNA. The sample profile shows some 930,000 distinct CDR3 sequences; under 35% of them were found once. Roughly 10% of the sample is taken by the ten largest. The same data also contributed to another study, on T cells of mothers and their children.

Sequenced material: blood. The receptor set was obtained from a woman between 40 and 55 years old in good health.

This rearrangement joins TRBV28 to TRBJ2-5; tentatively, D is TRBD2 (5 bases). V lost 2 bases and J lost 5, with 12 bases in between. CDR1 is MDHEN and CDR2 is SYDVKM in the germline V gene. The CDR3 totals 14 residues. CDR3 region: CASSLRGGTETQYF. DNA for the CDR3: TGTGCCAGCAGTTTAAGAGGAGGAACGGAGACCCAGTACTTC. Filled out from reference TRBV28 and TRBJ2-5, the complete variable domain reads DVKVTQSSRYLVKRTGEKVFLECVQDMDHENMFWYRQDPGLGLRLIYFSYDVKMKEKGDIPEGYSVSREKKERFSLILESASTNQTSMYLCASSLRGGTETQYFGPGTRLLVL.

With regard to this clonotype: One end of the junction does not line up with germline, which may come from a read error. The gene calls are TRBV7-7 and TRBJ2-5, with D perhaps matching TRBD1 (6 bases). The germline V gene encodes CDR1 SSHAT and CDR2 FNYEAQ (reference sequence). The CDR3 spans 13 residues. CDR3 amino acids: CASTPTSQGPQYF. The CDR3 nucleotides are TGTGCTAGCACCCCCACCTCTCAGGGGCCCCAGTACTTC. Drawing the rest from reference TRBV7-7 and TRBJ2-5, the complete variable domain is GAGVSQSPRYKVTKRGQDVTLRCDPISSHATLYWYQQALGQGPEFLTYFNYEAQPDKSGLPSDRFSAERPEGSISTLTIQRTEQRDSAMYRCASTPTSQGPQYFGPGTRLLVL.

This clonotype has only a few counts. The V gene is TRBV2, the J gene TRBJ2-5; D unclear. Trimming took 11 bases from V and 3 from J, leaving 13 bases between them. CDR1 SNHLY and CDR2 FYNNEI come from the germline V gene. The CDR3 is made up of 12 amino acids. CDR3 coding DNA: TGTGCCTCCCGAACGGACGAAGAGACCCAGTACTTC. This sequence encodes CASRTDEETQYF.

The chain uses TRBV7-2 and TRBJ2-7; either TRBD1 or TRBD2 may fit D (5 bases each). V lost 5 bases to trimming and J lost 4 bases, with 12 bases between them. The CDR3 has 13 amino acids. In germline, CDR1 is SGHTA, CDR2 FQGNSA. CDR3 protein: CASSQRAGYEQYF. The CDR3 DNA reads TGTGCCAGCAGCCAGAGGGCAGGGTACGAGCAGTACTTC.

This clonotype showed up just a few times. This rearrangement joins TRBV7-9 to TRBJ2-7; D gene ambiguous. Germline values: CDR1 SEHNR, CDR2 FQNEAQ (reference sequence). The V gene lost 3 bases and the J gene lost 5 bases, with 8 bases spanning the gap. The CDR3 consists of 12 residues. In DNA form, the CDR3 reads TGTGCCAGCAGCTTTTTACCTGACGAGCAGTACTTC. It specifies CASSFLPDEQYF.

The CDR3 here is CASSPTDEQFF. CDR3 DNA sequence: TGTGCCAGCTCACCCACAGATGAGCAGTTCTTC. The V and J genes are TRBV18 and TRBJ2-1; no clear D. Trimming took 3 bases from V and 8 from J, leaving 5 bases between them. This CDR3 spans 11 amino acids. Looked up from germline, CDR1 is KGHSH and CDR2 is LQKENI.

On this clonotype itself: It may be a read error: a sequence one base away is much more abundant. The chain is built from TRBV5-5 and TRBJ1-2; D remains ambiguous. Germline assignment: CDR1 SGHKS and CDR2 YYEKEE (reference sequence). V was shortened by 1 base and J by 0 bases, with 4 bases between the two germline ends. The CDR3 runs 13 residues. Written as DNA, the CDR3 is TGTGCCAGCAGCTTGAATACTAACTATGGCTACACCTTC. As protein: CASSLNTNYGYTF.

This clonotype was detected many times. The CDR3 DNA reads TGTGCCAGCAGCCCATCGAGGGGGGTTTACAATGAGCAGTTCTTC. It is translated as CASSPSRGVYNEQFF. This chain connects TRBV9 to TRBJ2-1, with D possibly being TRBD1 or TRBD2 (6 bases each). This CDR3 contains 15 residues. Germline lookup yields CDR1 SGDLS and CDR2 YYNGEE. V was cut by 4 bases and J by 4 bases, with 15 bases left in between. The full variable domain, its missing parts supplied by reference TRBV9 and TRBJ2-1, is DSGVTQTPKHLITATGQRVTLRCSPRSGDLSVYWYQQSLDQGLQFLIQYYNGEERAKGNILERFSAQQFPDLHSELNLSSLELGDSALYFCASSPSRGVYNEQFFGPGTRLTVL.

The chain links TRBV6-5 to TRBJ2-2, with 8 nucleotides matching TRBD2. From germline, CDR1 is MNHEY and CDR2 SVGAGI. V shed 4 bases, J shed 6 bases, and the junction held 4 bases outside the gene matches. The CDR3 is made up of 14 amino acids. CDR3 amino acids: CASSSREGPGELFF. The DNA for the CDR3 is TGTGCCAGCAGTTCCCGGGAGGGGCCCGGGGAGCTGTTTTTT.

This clonotype was observed at least ten times. The chain recombines TRBV12-5 with TRBJ2-1; 9 nucleotides align to TRBD1. The length of the CDR3 is 16 residues. V dropped 4 bases and J dropped 8; count of bases not matched to a gene: 12. Per germline, CDR1 LGHNT and CDR2 FRNRAP. Here the CDR3 reads CASGWGLTGGTYEQFF. The CDR3, as DNA: TGTGCTAGTGGTTGGGGGCTGACAGGGGGTACGTATGAGCAGTTCTTC.

The V gene is TRBV30, the J gene TRBJ2-7, with 10 bases lining up with TRBD1. With 3 bases clipped from V and 7 bases from J, the junction kept 9 bases outside the gene matches. Germline V gene data show CDR1 as GTSNPN and CDR2 as SVGIG (reference sequence). The CDR3 runs 14 residues. The CDR3 here is CAWRTGTGDLEQYF. Here the CDR3 DNA reads TGTGCCTGGAGAACCGGGACAGGGGACTTGGAGCAGTACTTC.

This clonotype was observed at least ten times. This rearrangement joins TRBV4-1 to TRBJ2-3, with TRBD2 identical over 10 bases. J was trimmed by 1 base and V by 4 bases; bases with no gene match: 5. The CDR3 contains 16 residues. The germline CDR1 and CDR2 sequences are MGHRA and YSYEKL. The CDR3 loop reads CASSPLAGVRTDTQYF. CDR3 nucleotide sequence: TGCGCCAGCAGCCCCCTAGCGGGGGTGCGCACAGATACGCAGTATTTT.

The sample holds a few counts of this clonotype. The chain employs TRBV24-1 and TRBJ2-1, with D possibly TRBD2 on 7 matching bases. CDR1 is KGHDR, CDR2 SFDVKD, per germline. The germline V and J ends were trimmed by 6 bases and 0 bases, with 11 bases remaining between them. CDR3 length: 15 residues. The CDR3 protein is CATSRGGGSYNEQFF. The CDR3 DNA sequence: TGTGCCACCAGTCGAGGGGGGGGCTCCTACAATGAGCAGTTCTTC.

The V call is TRBV20-1, the J call TRBJ2-6, with D perhaps given as TRBD1 or TRBD2 (5 bases each). Trimming removed 4 bases from V and 2 bases from J, with 12 bases in between. This CDR3 spans 15 amino acids. Germline values: CDR1 DFQATT, CDR2 SNEGSKA (reference sequence). CDR3 protein: CSAKPGTAGANVLTF. The CDR3 coding sequence is TGCAGTGCTAAACCCGGGACGGCTGGGGCCAACGTCCTGACTTTC.

V gene TRBV24-1 combines with J gene TRBJ1-1; 11 bases line up with TRBD1. The CDR3 consists of 15 residues. Germline loops: CDR1 KGHDR, CDR2 SFDVKD. The ends lost 7 bases at V and 4 bases at J; junction bases unmatched: 7. The CDR3 region is CATSHQGTGGTEAFF. CDR3 in DNA: TGTGCCACCAGCCATCAAGGGACAGGGGGCACTGAAGCTTTCTTT.

This clonotype was detected only a few times. The V call is TRBV12-3 or TRBV12-4, the J call TRBJ2-5, with 8 bases identical to TRBD1. The V segment lost 6 bases and the J segment 12 bases; nucleotides outside the gene matches: 9. The CDR3 has 12 residues. The CDR3: CASRGAGGAEYF. Written as DNA, the CDR3 is TGTGCCAGCAGGGGGGCAGGGGGCGCTGAGTACTTC.

This CDR3 reads CASSPGGISGEKLFF. The CDR3, as DNA: TGTGCCAGCAGCCCCGGCGGGATTTCAGGGGAAAAACTGTTTTTT. The chain uses TRBV7-9 and TRBJ1-4, with a possible D match to TRBD1 (5 bases). The ends were cut back, 5 bases at V and 8 bases at J, with 18 bases in the middle. The CDR3 consists of 15 residues. CDR1 is SEHNR and CDR2 is FQNEAQ in the germline V gene (reference sequence). The complete variable domain, with remaining parts taken from reference TRBV7-9 and TRBJ1-4, reads DTGVSQNPRHKITKRGQNVTFRCDPISEHNRLYWYRQTLGQGPEFLTYFQNEAQLEKSRLLSDRFSAERPKGSFSTLEIQRTEQGDSAMYLCASSPGGISGEKLFFGSGTQLSVL.

This clonotype was counted many times. Sequence at one end of the junction differs from germline and may be a read error. The V gene is TRBV5-1, the J gene TRBJ1-6; TRBD1 agrees at 9 bases. Germline V gene data show CDR1 as SGHRS and CDR2 as YFSETQ. There are 14 residues in the CDR3. In DNA, the CDR3 is TGTGCCAGCAGCCTCGGACAGGGGAATTCACCCCTCCACTTT. As protein: CASSLGQGNSPLHF. The full variable domain, its missing parts supplied by reference TRBV5-1 and TRBJ1-6, is KAGVTQTPRYLIKTRGQQVTLSCSPISGHRSVSWYQQTPGQGLQFLFEYFSETQRNKGNFPGRFSGRQFSNSRSEMNVSTLELGDSALYLCASSLGQGNSPLHFGNGTRLTVT.